This T cell receptor beta chain was obtained from a study of T cell repertoires in aging, cancer and after chemotherapy (dated by TCRdb to the late 2010s). In terms of the full investigation: Donors were distributed across six age groups ranging from 30 or younger to 70 or older, with at least three individuals included per group. In the solid tumor group, the paired samples taken before and after chemotherapy came from brain tumor (glioblastoma) patients given temozolomide-based therapy. Roughly 9.6 million TCR reads were contained in the full dataset. The study profiled peripheral blood TCR beta repertoires from healthy donors and cancer patients to examine immunoaging and T cell reconstitution after chemotherapy. Alongside some 96 healthy donors serving as a reference group, the cohort included some 220 cancer patients, of whom approximately 94 had hematological cancers and around 120 had solid cancers. The research as a whole found: An increase in median generation probability over the chemotherapy interval was observed in both cancer cohorts, suggesting that the repertoire was reconstituted through rebound thymic output. It was noted by the authors that conclusions about immunological memory after chemotherapy cannot be drawn from the repertoire data. In healthy donors, the drop in TCR diversity with age came mainly from a loss of richness, whereas in cancer patients a loss of evenness also played a part. Compared with age-matched healthy donors, untreated patients with either hematological or solid cancers had significantly lower TCR diversity in the blood along with higher clonality.

Rearranged TRB sequences spanning V, D and J segments were amplified in a multiplex touch-down PCR with a mixed TRB-A/B primer pool. Illumina adapters and sample indices were attached to the amplicons in two consecutive PCR reactions using Phusion HS II polymerase. Amplicons were gel-purified with the NucleoSpin Gel and PCR Clean-up kit, then checked with Qubit and an Agilent 2100 Bioanalyzer. The libraries were sequenced on an Illumina MiSeq with 600-cycle, single-indexed, paired-end runs. The original methods were these. MiXCR versions 2.12 and 3.0.5 were used to process the TRB sequences. Each unique CDR3 nucleotide sequence was treated as one clone, and only productive sequences with two or more reads were kept. Repertoire metrics included Shannon diversity, evenness, clonality (one minus evenness), and alpha-parameterized diversity profiles from alpha 0 to 5. The IGoR algorithm was used to compute generation probabilities of clones in paired pre- and post-chemotherapy samples. TCRdb ran its own pipeline on the public reads, namely fastp trimming at Q25 and MiXCR clone calling, and kept in-frame beta chains. A single entry per CDR3 protein holds the most common genes and DNA from its merged rows. The V and J calls, along with clone size, are taken from TCRdb and not from the paper's own processing. Across this sample there are 1,600 or so distinct CDR3 sequences, with more than 25% seen only once. The ten largest clonotypes hold about a fifth of the sample.

The CDR3 measures 13 amino acids from cysteine to phenylalanine. Left in the record is the CDR3 DNA by itself, 39 bases read in frame from the first base. The germline V gene (reference sequence) yields SEHNR for CDR1 and FQNEAQ for CDR2. At the junction V is shortened by 6 bases and J by 5 bases, with 13 bases in between. TCR beta rearrangements were amplified from genomic DNA extracted from peripheral blood rather than from sorted cells or RNA. In regard to this clonotype: Which antigen it targets is not known. Qualities for individual bases were not recorded, and no much larger clone is one base off.

The sequence joins TRBV7-9 to TRBJ1-2; confidence is insufficient to name the D gene. The sequencing input was blood. This receptor was obtained from a human donor with a solid tumor. The DNA reads TGTGCCAGCAGTCCAGGAACTGGGTATGGCTACACCTTC. The resulting protein is CASSPGTGYGYTF. The variable domain in full, with residues beyond the CDR3 obtained from the reference TRBV7-9 and TRBJ1-2 genes, is DTGVSQNPRHKITKRGQNVTFRCDPISEHNRLYWYRQTLGQGPEFLTYFQNEAQLEKSRLLSDRFSAERPKGSFSTLEIQRTEQGDSAMYLCASSPGTGYGYTFGSGTRLTVV.